This TCR beta chain derives from a study of OX40 agonist ivuxolimab in advanced cancers. Sequenced by immunoSEQ multiplex PCR; TCRdb stores in-frame clones only, minus some. The sample gives fewer than 20,000 clones, about two thirds of which show up once; around 26% is in the top ten. CDR3 size: 15 residues. Germline V lookup: CDR1 SGHKS, CDR2 YYEKEE (reference sequence). V gave up 4 bases and J gave up 0 bases, with 14 bases separating them. The source is an adult with an advanced solid tumor such as melanoma, head and neck, liver or kidney cancer. The input for sequencing was CD4+ or CD8+ T cells sorted from blood, taken in a trial of the OX40 agonist ivuxolimab. This chain connects TRBV5-5 to TRBJ2-7, with D maybe TRBD1 (5 bases). The CDR3 here is CASSDQTVVSYEQYF. The CDR3 DNA sequence: TGTGCCAGCAGCGACCAGACAGTAGTCTCCTACGAGCAGTACTTC.